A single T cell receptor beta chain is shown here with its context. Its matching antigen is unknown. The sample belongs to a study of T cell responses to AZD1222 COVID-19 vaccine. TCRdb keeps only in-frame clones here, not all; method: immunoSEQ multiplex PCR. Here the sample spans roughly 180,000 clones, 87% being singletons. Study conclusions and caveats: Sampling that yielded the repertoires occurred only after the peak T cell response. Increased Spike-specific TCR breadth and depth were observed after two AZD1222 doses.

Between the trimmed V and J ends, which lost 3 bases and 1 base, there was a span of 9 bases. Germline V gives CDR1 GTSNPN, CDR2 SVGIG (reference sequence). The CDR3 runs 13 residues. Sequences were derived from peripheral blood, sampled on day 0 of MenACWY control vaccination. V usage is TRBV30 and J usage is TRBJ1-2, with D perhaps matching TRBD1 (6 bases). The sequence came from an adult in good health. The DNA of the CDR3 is TGTGCCTGGAGCGCACAGGGTAACTATGGCTACACCTTC. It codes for CAWSAQGNYGYTF.